One sample yielded the 21 T cell receptor beta chains listed below, sequenced in a study of T cell changes during pregnancy in multiple sclerosis. Generated by immunoSEQ multiplex PCR, the TCRdb table keeps only in-frame clones and is missing some. The sample lists tens of thousands of clones; about 91% were seen once. The sequences come from CD4+ T cells from peripheral blood mononuclear cells, collected in the second trimester of pregnancy. All receptors come from a female donor with multiple sclerosis, enrolled in a pregnancy study.

The chain carries TRBV5-5 and TRBJ1-1; the D is unclear. This CDR3 is built from 15 residues. Germline V CDR1 and CDR2: SGHKS, YYEKEE (reference sequence). V lost 4 bases to trimming and J lost 5 bases, with 18 bases between them. The CDR3 DNA sequence: TGTGCCAGCAGCGCTACTTTTACCCGCAGGACTGAAGCTTTCTTT. This encodes CASSATFTRRTEAFF.

The DNA for the CDR3 is TGTGCCAGTAGTCTTTCGGGGTCCCCCTACGAGCAGTACTTC. Translation gives CASSLSGSPYEQYF. This chain connects TRBV19 to TRBJ2-7; a weak D match, TRBD2 (5 bases). CDR1 is LNHDA and CDR2 is SQIVND in the germline V gene (reference sequence). Trimming left V 5 bases short and J 2 bases short, with 13 bases between. The CDR3 runs to 14 residues.

The gene calls are TRBV18 and TRBJ1-4; D may be TRBD1 (6 bases). The CDR3 has 14 residues. The ends were cut back, 2 bases at V and 8 bases at J, with 12 bases in the middle. Germline V gives CDR1 KGHSH, CDR2 LQKENI. The CDR3: CASSPTQGKEKLFF. The DNA for the CDR3 is TGTGCCAGCTCACCAACTCAGGGGAAGGAAAAACTGTTTTTT.

This chain links TRBV7-9 with TRBJ2-5, with D tentatively TRBD1 (5 bases). The ends were cut back, 2 bases at V and 5 bases at J, with 9 bases in the middle. In germline, CDR1 is SEHNR, CDR2 FQNEAQ (reference sequence). The CDR3 is 13 residues long. CDR3 protein: CASSLQGPETQYF. The CDR3 DNA reads TGTGCCAGCAGCTTACAGGGCCCCGAGACCCAGTACTTC.

The V call is TRBV15, the J call TRBJ2-3; TRBD2 matches 7 bases. The CDR3 sequence is 15 residues long. In germline, CDR1 is LNHNV, CDR2 YYDKDF (reference sequence). V trimming: 0 bases; J trimming: 1 base; junction bases outside the gene matches: 1. CDR3 nucleotides: TGTGCCACCAGCAGAGAGGCGGGGGGCACAGATACGCAGTATTTT. This sequence encodes CATSREAGGTDTQYF.

The gene calls are TRBV6-5 and TRBJ1-1; possible D gene TRBD1, 6 bases. The CDR3 contains 14 residues. Trimming took off 2 bases at V and 1 base at J, with 8 bases between the two ends. The germline gives CDR1 MNHEY, CDR2 SVGAGI. CDR3 sequence reads: CASSYGGSNTEAFF. The DNA of the CDR3 is TGTGCCAGCAGTTACGGGGGCTCGAACACTGAAGCTTTCTTT.

This chain joins TRBV5-1 and TRBJ2-7; TRBD1 matches at 9 bases. V shed 4 bases and J 2 bases; nucleotides not matched to a gene: 19. The length of the CDR3 is 19 residues. Germline V gives CDR1 SGHRS, CDR2 YFSETQ. The CDR3 loop is CASSPLTSGTGSIPYEQYF. The CDR3 region has the DNA TGCGCCAGCAGCCCCCTTACTTCCGGGACAGGGAGTATTCCCTACGAGCAGTACTTC.

The chain carries TRBV4-2 and TRBJ2-4; 13 positions agree with TRBD2. The germline gives CDR1 LGHNA, CDR2 YNFKEQ. The ends lost 0 bases at V and 3 bases at J; junction bases unmatched: 11. CDR3 length: 20 residues. The CDR3 sequence is CASSQDTSGRALGNKNIQYF. CDR3 nucleotide sequence: TGTGCCAGCAGCCAAGATACTAGCGGGAGGGCCCTCGGTAACAAAAACATTCAGTACTTC.

The V call is TRBV21-1, the J call TRBJ1-5; no DNA check was done on the table's D call, TRBD1. TRBV21-1 is a pseudogene locus. The CDR3 totals 15 residues. The CDR3 loop reads CASTSTGEENQPQHF. CDR3 coding DNA: TGTGCCAGCACTTCGACAGGGGAGGAGAATCAGCCCCAGCATTTT.

The rearrangement joins TRBV2 to TRBJ1-1, with a possible D match to TRBD1 (6 bases). The germline V gene has CDR1 SNHLY and CDR2 FYNNEI. The V and J ends lost 6 bases and 0 bases respectively, with 14 bases between them. This CDR3 spans 15 amino acids. CDR3 coding DNA: TGTGCCAGCAGCGAATATGGGGGCTTGAACACTGAAGCTTTCTTT. This translates into CASSEYGGLNTEAFF.

The V and J genes are TRBV7-9 and TRBJ2-2; TRBD2 agrees at 9 bases. The CDR3 sequence is 16 residues long. The junction had 5 bases not matched to a gene; V was cut back by 5 bases and J by 1 base. CDR1 is SEHNR, CDR2 FQNEAQ, per germline (reference sequence). CDR3 DNA: TGTGCCAGCAGCCCGTCGACTAGCGGGAACACCGGGGAGCTGTTTTTT. It yields the protein CASSPSTSGNTGELFF.

The rearrangement links TRBV5-1 to TRBJ2-5, with no clear D. V was trimmed by 0 bases and J by 2 bases, leaving 8 bases between them. Germline V gives CDR1 SGHRS, CDR2 YFSETQ. This CDR3 is built from 14 residues. CDR3 sequence reads: CASSLASQQETQYF. The DNA of the CDR3 is TGCGCCAGCAGCTTGGCCTCGCAGCAAGAGACCCAGTACTTC.

The J gene is TRBJ2-1, the V gene TRBV7-2, with TRBD1 identical over 8 bases. The CDR3 spans 13 residues. Germline loops: CDR1 SGHTA, CDR2 FQGNSA. The trim removed 0 bases at V and 14 bases at J, leaving 6 bases unmatched. The CDR3 nucleotides read TGTGCCAGCAGCTTAGCGAGGGGACAGGAGGAGTTCTTC. This gives the protein CASSLARGQEEFF.

This chain connects TRBV29-1 to TRBJ1-5, with D perhaps matching TRBD1 (6 bases). Germline loops: CDR1 SQVTM, CDR2 ANQGSEA. The CDR3 has 12 amino acids. The V gene lost 5 bases and the J gene lost 4 bases, with 9 bases spanning the gap. Written as DNA, the CDR3 is TGCAGCGTTTTGGACAGAAATCAGCCCCAGCATTTT. It codes for CSVLDRNQPQHF.

V gene TRBV27 combines with J gene TRBJ1-1; perhaps TRBD1 as D (6 bases). Per germline, CDR1 MNHEY and CDR2 SMNVEV (reference sequence). This CDR3 region has 14 residues. Between the trimmed V and J ends, which lost 3 bases and 3 bases, there was a span of 11 bases. The chain's CDR3 is CASSFTGQYTEAFF. CDR3 coding DNA: TGTGCCAGCAGTTTTACAGGACAGTACACTGAAGCTTTCTTT.

The rearrangement joins TRBV7-2 to TRBJ2-1, with D possibly TRBD2 on 6 matching bases. This CDR3 region has 16 residues. Germline V gives CDR1 SGHTA, CDR2 FQGNSA. V dropped 7 bases and J dropped 0 bases, with 16 bases sitting between them. CDR3 in DNA: TGTGCCAGCACCCCCCGGGACTCCCTCTCCTACAATGAGCAGTTCTTC. This translates into CASTPRDSLSYNEQFF.

The gene calls are TRBV28 and TRBJ2-2; 8 bases fit TRBD1. The V segment lost 8 bases and the J segment 2 bases; nucleotides outside the gene matches: 4. The CDR3 runs 14 residues. The germline V gene has CDR1 MDHEN and CDR2 SYDVKM. Here the CDR3 reads CASAGGVNTGELFF. For the CDR3, the DNA is TGTGCCAGCGCAGGGGGCGTTAACACCGGGGAGCTGTTTTTT.

The V gene is TRBV4-2, the J gene TRBJ1-1; D gene unclear. The V gene lost 2 bases and the J gene lost 5 bases, with 18 bases spanning the gap. Germline CDR1 LGHNA, CDR2 YNFKEQ. The CDR3 runs to 16 residues. Written as DNA, the CDR3 is TGTGCCAGCAGCCAACCCGCCACCCGGTGGGAGACTGAAGCTTTCTTT. Residues: CASSQPATRWETEAFF.

The CDR3 is CASGGHGRPYEQYF. The DNA for the CDR3 is TGTGCCAGCGGTGGTCACGGGAGGCCCTACGAGCAGTACTTC. This rearrangement joins TRBV6-5 to TRBJ2-7, with TRBD2 identical over 7 bases. CDR1 is MNHEY, CDR2 SVGAGI, per germline. With 8 bases clipped from V and 2 bases from J, the junction kept 9 bases outside the gene matches. The CDR3 spans 14 residues.

The genes are TRBV21-1 and TRBJ2-1; TRBD2 is the table's D call, not checked against the DNA. TRBV21-1 is reported as a pseudogene. The CDR3 totals 12 residues. The DNA of the CDR3 is TGTGCCAGCAGCAAGGAGTGGGAGATTTGGTTCTTC. Its translation: CASSKEWEIWFF.

The chain employs TRBV19 and TRBJ2-7; 14 nucleotides line up with TRBD2. The CDR3 is 17 residues long. The junction had 8 bases not matched to a gene; V was cut back by 1 base and J by 6 bases. The germline V gene encodes CDR1 LNHDA and CDR2 SQIVND (reference sequence). CDR3 sequence (DNA): TGTGCCAGTAGTATAGGACAGGGGGGACTAGCGGGAGCCGAGCAGTACTTC. It yields the protein CASSIGQGGLAGAEQYF.